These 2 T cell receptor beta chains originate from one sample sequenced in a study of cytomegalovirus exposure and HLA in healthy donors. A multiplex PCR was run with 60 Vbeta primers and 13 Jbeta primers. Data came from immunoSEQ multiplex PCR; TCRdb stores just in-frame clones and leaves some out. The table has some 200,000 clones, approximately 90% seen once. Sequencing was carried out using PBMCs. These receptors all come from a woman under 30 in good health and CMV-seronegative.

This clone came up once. The CDR3 nucleotides are TGTGCCAGCATCCAACGGAGACAGGGTTCCCATGAGCAGTTCTTC. Its protein is CASIQRRQGSHEQFF. The chain recombines TRBV21-1 with TRBJ2-1; no DNA check was done on the table's D call, TRBD1. TRBV21-1 constitutes a pseudogene. This CDR3 has 15 amino acids.

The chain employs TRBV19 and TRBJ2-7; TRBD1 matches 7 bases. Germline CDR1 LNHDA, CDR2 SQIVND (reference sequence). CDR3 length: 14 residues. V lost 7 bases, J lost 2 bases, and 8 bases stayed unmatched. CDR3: CASTAGTAAYEQYF. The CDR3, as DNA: TGTGCCAGTACCGCCGGGACAGCGGCCTACGAGCAGTACTTC.